The entry below describes one T cell receptor beta chain. TCRdb fed the RT-PCR reads into MiXCR, producing one record per CDR3 protein. Here the sample spans around 700,000 distinct CDR3 sequences, 14% being singletons. Sequencing input: memory CD4+ T cells from blood. This TCR was recovered from a female donor in good health, serving as a healthy control.

CDR3: CASTRQVNQPQHF. In nucleotides, the CDR3 is TGTGCCAGCACCCGGCAGGTTAATCAGCCCCAGCATTTT. The V and J genes are TRBV28 and TRBJ1-5; D gene uncertain. This CDR3 contains 13 residues. The germline V gene encodes CDR1 MDHEN and CDR2 SYDVKM. V was shortened by 7 bases and J by 4 bases, with 11 bases between the two germline ends.